This TCR beta chain was sequenced during a study of T cells in Graves' hyperthyroidism and ophthalmopathy (dated by TCRdb to about 2019). Regarding the research as a whole: Peripheral blood samples were taken at initial diagnosis, before any treatment was given. To identify distinguishing TCR V-J signatures, a discovery cohort of about 100 patients was used, comprising 40 to 45 with Graves' ophthalmopathy and approximately 58 with stable Graves' hyperthyroidism. An independent validation cohort of about 19 hyperthyroidism patients and 17 patients who later progressed to ophthalmopathy tested prospective prediction of ophthalmopathy. The 100 or so discovery patients were randomly split 7:3 into training and test sets. The study also compared thyroid tissue and blood T-cell repertoires from a handful of Graves' hyperthyroidism patients. Once sampling was done, hyperthyroidism patients were given methimazole at a starting dose of 30 mg daily, whereas ophthalmopathy patients were given high-dose intravenous methylprednisolone. TCR Vbeta CDR3 sequencing of 120 to 150 peripheral blood samples (43 ophthalmopathy, about 80 hyperthyroidism and roughly 17 progressor patients) is reported in the paper. Summary of the overall study and its limitations: Sample size was not statistically predetermined, and blinding of investigators to group allocation was not performed. A model built on a 13 V-J signature distinguished ophthalmopathy from stable hyperthyroidism, reaching about 89% sensitivity and around 81% specificity in cross-validation and 80%/75% in testing. Blood samples also contained most of the expanded thyroid clonotypes (frequency above 0.001), which suggests that blood repertoires may reflect thyroid immune responses. During validation, the model predicted progression to ophthalmopathy a median of around 7 months ahead of onset, with almost 71% sensitivity and less than 85% specificity.

Concerning this clonotype: Its recognized antigen is unknown. No much larger clone is present one base from it, and per-base qualities are unavailable.

Amplification of TCR beta CDR3 regions was carried out from RNA transcripts. The first round of RT-PCR for the TCR CDR3 was performed with the HTBI primer set and the Qiagen OneStep RT-PCR kit. The libraries were constructed in a second round of multiplex PCR and then size-selected and purified. Libraries were sequenced paired-end with 100 bp reads on an Illumina HiSeq2000. In the paper's pipeline: SOAPnuke was used to process the raw data, removing reads that contained adapters or uncalled bases, had a mean Phred below 15, or lacked an exact match to the constant primer or identifier. High-quality paired reads were merged using COPE v1.2.5, and each unique nucleotide sequence was defined as a clonotype. MiTCR v1.1 was used to align the clonotypes against IMGT TRBV, TRBD and TRBJ reference segments. The analysis was restricted to V-J combinations with a frequency above 0.0001, which together covered roughly 99% of the repertoires. A TCS score was defined as the ratio of F50 (clonal expansion) to E x V (chaos), with BLOSUM62-based TCRdist applied between CDR3 peptides within each V-J. Welch's t-statistics and random forest reduced roughly 500 V-J features to around 14, which were used in a naive Bayes classifier (R e1071). TCRdb redid the processing of the public reads, applying fastp at Q25 and MiXCR, and retained in-frame beta chains. Under each unique CDR3 protein, matching rows form one entry showing the most common genes and DNA. The V and J calls reflect TCRdb's pipeline rather than the authors' work. The sample includes 300,000 to 500,000 distinct CDR3 sequences, with around 15% observed a single time. The top ten clonotypes cover around 30% of the sample.

Moderately to severely active disease, a Clinical Activity Score of at least 3, a NOSPECS grade of at least 4, and a duration under 3 months were present in ophthalmopathy patients. Patients with uncontrolled infections, other autoimmune diseases, pregnancy or lactation were excluded. Diagnoses were established on the basis of clinical symptoms, serum thyroxine and TRAb, thyroid ultrasound, and orbital computed tomography. Ficoll-Paque density gradient centrifugation was used to isolate PBMCs from 9.5 to 10 ml of fresh peripheral blood. Total RNA was extracted with Trizol reagent, and quality was checked on an Agilent 2100 Bioanalyzer. The specimen was blood. This TCR was sampled from a man between 45 and 60 years old with Graves' ophthalmopathy.

The CDR3 region: CASSLTGGHTNTEAFF. The nucleotide sequence reads as follows: TGCGCCAGCAGTCTGACAGGGGGTCACACGAACACTGAAGCTTTCTTT. The chain employs TRBV5-1 and TRBJ1-1; 9 junctional bases match TRBD1. V is cut back by 5 bases and J by 1 base, with 9 bases in the junction unmatched. From the cysteine through the phenylalanine, the CDR3 covers 16 amino acids. Of the read, only the CDR3 DNA is kept; its 48 bases are in frame from base 1. The germline V gene gives CDR1 as SGHRS and CDR2 as YFSETQ. Where the CDR3 stops, the reference TRBV5-1 and TRBJ1-1 genes take over; the full variable domain is KAGVTQTPRYLIKTRGQQVTLSCSPISGHRSVSWYQQTPGQGLQFLFEYFSETQRNKGNFPGRFSGRQFSNSRSEMNVSTLELGDSALYLCASSLTGGHTNTEAFFGQGTRLTVV.